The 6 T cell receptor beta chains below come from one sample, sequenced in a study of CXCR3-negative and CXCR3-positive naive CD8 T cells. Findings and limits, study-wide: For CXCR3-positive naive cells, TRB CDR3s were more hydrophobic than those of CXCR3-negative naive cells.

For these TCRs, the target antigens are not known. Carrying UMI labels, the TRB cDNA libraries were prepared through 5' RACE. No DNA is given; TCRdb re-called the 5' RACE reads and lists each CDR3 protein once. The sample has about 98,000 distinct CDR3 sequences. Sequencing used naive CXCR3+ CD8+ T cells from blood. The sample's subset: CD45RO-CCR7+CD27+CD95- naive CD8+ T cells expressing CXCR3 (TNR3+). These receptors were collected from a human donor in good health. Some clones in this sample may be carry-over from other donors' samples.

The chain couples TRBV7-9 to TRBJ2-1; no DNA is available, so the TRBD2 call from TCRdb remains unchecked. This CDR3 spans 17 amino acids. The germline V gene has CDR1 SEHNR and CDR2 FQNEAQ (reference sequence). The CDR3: CASSLVSTSGAYNEQFF.

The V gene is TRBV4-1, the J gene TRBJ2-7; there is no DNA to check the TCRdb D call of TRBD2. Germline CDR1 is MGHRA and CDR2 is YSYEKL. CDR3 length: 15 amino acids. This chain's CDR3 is CASRLLAGGPYEQYF.

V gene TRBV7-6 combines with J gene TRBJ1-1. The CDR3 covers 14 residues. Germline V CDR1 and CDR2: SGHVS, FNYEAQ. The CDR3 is CASSLGNMNTEAFF.

CDR3 sequence: CASSPGPSSYEQYF. The chain joins TRBV6-5 to TRBJ2-7; as DNA is missing, the TRBD1 call by TCRdb cannot be tested. CDR3 length: 14 residues. Germline assignment: CDR1 MNHEY and CDR2 SVGAGI.

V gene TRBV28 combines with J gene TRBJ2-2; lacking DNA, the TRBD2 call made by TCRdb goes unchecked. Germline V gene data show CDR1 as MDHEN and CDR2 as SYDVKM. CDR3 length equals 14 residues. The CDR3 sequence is CASNLAGNTGELFF.

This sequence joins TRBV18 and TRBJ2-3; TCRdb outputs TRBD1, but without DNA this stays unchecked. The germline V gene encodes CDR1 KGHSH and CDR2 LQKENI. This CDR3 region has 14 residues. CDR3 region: CASSPGAGADTQYF.